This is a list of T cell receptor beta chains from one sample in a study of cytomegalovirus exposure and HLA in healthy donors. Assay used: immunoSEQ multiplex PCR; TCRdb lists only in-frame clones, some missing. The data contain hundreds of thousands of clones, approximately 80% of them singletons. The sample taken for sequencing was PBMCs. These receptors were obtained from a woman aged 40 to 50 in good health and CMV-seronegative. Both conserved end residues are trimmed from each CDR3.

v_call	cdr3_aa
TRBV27	ASSSLAGGRSYNEQF
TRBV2	ASSDSGVLNEQF
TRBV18	ASSLAPGQGLNTEAF
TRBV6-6	ASSYARGPSGYT
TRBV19	ASSSLDTIVTEAF
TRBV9	ASSVAEGSEQY
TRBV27	ASSLPGLAYNEQF
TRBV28	ASSWPQGSGYGYT
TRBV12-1	ASSPCDPGQGSTIPQETQY
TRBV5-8	ASSLAGNTEAF
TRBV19	ASSETGETVAEAF
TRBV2	ASTPREGVTQY
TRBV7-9	SSSSTGQTYEQY
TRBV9	ASSSGLANYGYT
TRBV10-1	ASCRDRGTGELF
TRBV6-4	ASSGGSGEQF
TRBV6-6	ASKDKYEQY
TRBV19	ASSLGTIRTPGPLH
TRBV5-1	ASSLGQENTEAF
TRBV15	ATSRVAGFEETQY
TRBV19	ASTSPQSNQPQH
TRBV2	ASSELGGGQETQY
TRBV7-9	ASSLLTGGNEQF
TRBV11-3	ASSARPQGVGYSPLH
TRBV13	ASSSLTGGVGETQY
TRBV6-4	ASSDPIPTGDGFTEQF
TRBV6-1	ASSADRVSGNTIY
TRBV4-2	ASSQDTETPQY
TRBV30	ALAISGANVLT
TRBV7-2	ASSLDPGPTLETQY
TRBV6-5	ASRDLTGEKLF
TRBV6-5	ASSLDRVLNTEAF